This TCR beta chain comes out of a study of follicular helper T cells after annual influenza vaccination. At the level of the study: Some donors were sampled over the 2013-2014, 2014-2015 and 2015-2016 vaccinations.

Time point described: 2014-2015 season, pre-vaccination. Cells are cTfh (non-naive CD4+CXCR5+PD-1+), split by ICOS and CD38 into double-positive or double-negative. Repertoires were generated with immunoSEQ multiplex PCR, while TCRdb's copy carries only in-frame clones and drops some. In the table there are about 27,000 clones, approximately 80% of which are singletons. This CDR3 has 16 amino acids. Germline V lookup: CDR1 LNHDA, CDR2 SQIVND (reference sequence). With 5 bases removed from V and 4 bases from J, the gap between germline ends came to 20 bases. The rearrangement uses TRBV19 and TRBJ2-5; possible D gene TRBD2, 6 bases. Sample: CXCR5+ CD38- circulating T follicular helper cells from blood, taken on the day of influenza vaccination. Subset given: circulating Tfh, non-naive CD4+CXCR5+PD-1+ (ICOS+CD38+ or ICOS-CD38-). The receptor comes from an adult who received the influenza vaccine. The CDR3 DNA is TGTGCCAGTAGTCCCCACACGTTAGCGGAACGAGAGACCCAGTACTTC. Translation: CASSPHTLAERETQYF.